The 19 T cell receptor beta chains presented below share a single source sample, sequenced in a study of T-cell reconstitution after alpha-beta-depleted transplantation in children. For TCRbeta, the library was prepared with unique molecular identifiers. From the PCR reads, TCRdb called clonotypes with MiXCR, one entry per CDR3 protein. The sample has 610,000 or so distinct CDR3 sequences; 25% to 30% are singletons. The specimen comprised PBMCs, sampled before TCRalphabeta/CD19-depleted stem cell transplant. The origin of the receptors is a boy less than two years old with Wiskott-Aldrich syndrome, due to receive a stem cell transplant.

The V and J genes are TRBV12-3 or TRBV12-4 and TRBJ2-7; D is possibly TRBD1 (6 bases). V lost 1 base and J lost 8, with 15 bases in between. CDR3 size: 14 residues. CDR3 bases: TGTGCCAGCAGTTTAGAAGCAGGGGCCCTAAAGCAGTACTTC. Residues: CASSLEAGALKQYF.

About this clonotype itself: Relative to the germline gene, one junction end is altered; a read error may explain this. The V gene is TRBV2, the J gene TRBJ2-1, with 7 bases that match TRBD2. Germline lookup yields CDR1 SNHLY and CDR2 FYNNEI. The CDR3 is 15 amino acids. The CDR3 spells CASRTGTISYNERFF. In nucleotides, the CDR3 is TGTGCCAGCAGGACGGGGACTATCTCCTACAATGAGCGGTTCTTC.

The sample holds a few counts of this clonotype. This chain joins TRBV5-8 and TRBJ2-7; D possibly corresponds to TRBD2 (5 bases). Germline V gene lookup returns CDR1 SGHTS and CDR2 YDEGEE. The CDR3 is 16 amino acids. The germline V and J ends were trimmed by 6 bases and 1 base, with 20 bases remaining between them. CDR3 protein: CASTRRGASGSYEQYF. The CDR3 bases are TGTGCCAGCACCCGACGCGGAGCCTCGGGGTCCTACGAGCAGTACTTC.

This clonotype was picked up a small number of times. The J gene is TRBJ1-2, the V gene TRBV5-1, with D unclear. CDR1 and CDR2 from the germline V gene are SGHRS and YFSETQ. The CDR3 is 14 residues long. V shed 0 bases and J shed 6 bases, with 12 bases lying between them. The CDR3 spells CASSLGPEGDGYTF. CDR3 in DNA: TGCGCCAGCAGCTTGGGTCCAGAAGGAGATGGCTACACCTTC. Drawing the rest from reference TRBV5-1 and TRBJ1-2, the complete variable domain is KAGVTQTPRYLIKTRGQQVTLSCSPISGHRSVSWYQQTPGQGLQFLFEYFSETQRNKGNFPGRFSGRQFSNSRSEMNVSTLELGDSALYLCASSLGPEGDGYTFGSGTRLTVV.

In DNA, the CDR3 is TGTGCCATGACTGACAGGTCTGGAAACACCATATATTTT. It translates to CAMTDRSGNTIYF. This chain joins TRBV10-3 and TRBJ1-3, with D possibly TRBD1 on 6 matching bases. The CDR3 sequence is 13 residues long. Per the germline V gene, CDR1 is ENHRY and CDR2 is SYGVKD. Trimming took off 9 bases at V and 1 base at J, with 10 bases between the two ends.

This clonotype was seen a handful of times. This chain joins TRBV5-1 and TRBJ2-7; 11 bases agree with TRBD1. This CDR3 has 15 residues. CDR1 is SGHRS, CDR2 YFSETQ, per germline. V was clipped by 4 bases and J by 3 bases; unmatched bases: 6. CDR3 amino acids: CASSGGTGGYYEQYF. The CDR3 DNA sequence: TGCGCCAGCAGCGGAGGGACAGGGGGTTACTACGAGCAGTACTTC.

This sequence joins TRBV12-3 or TRBV12-4 and TRBJ2-1; D not certain. Trimming pared 1 base from V and 0 bases from J, leaving 7 bases between. The CDR3 has 15 amino acids. In DNA form, the CDR3 reads TGTGCCAGCAGTTTAGGGTACGGCTCCTACAATGAGCAGTTCTTC. Protein product: CASSLGYGSYNEQFF.

V usage is TRBV7-2 and J usage is TRBJ2-7, with D possibly being TRBD1 (6 bases). Trimming pared 2 bases from V and 1 base from J, leaving 12 bases between. Germline loops: CDR1 SGHTA, CDR2 FQGNSA. This CDR3 has 15 residues. Here the CDR3 reads CASSLIGQLSYEQYF. CDR3 DNA: TGTGCCAGCAGCTTAATAGGACAGCTTTCCTACGAGCAGTACTTC.

V usage is TRBV27 and J usage is TRBJ1-1; tentative D call: TRBD1 (6 bases). The CDR3 totals 16 residues. CDR1 and CDR2 (germline): MNHEY, SMNVEV (reference sequence). Deletions cut 5 bases from V and 12 bases from J, with 28 bases between. The CDR3, as DNA: TGTGCCAGCAGTCCCTTTTGGGGGCTAGGTCCGAAGTCAACTTTCTTT. Translating gives CASSPFWGLGPKSTFF.

This chain links TRBV13 with TRBJ2-4; 10 positions match TRBD1. Trimming cost V 7 bases and J 6 bases; bases outside gene matches: 3. Looked up from germline, CDR1 is PRHDT and CDR2 is FYEKMQ (reference sequence). CDR3 length: 13 residues. The CDR3 DNA is TGTGCCAGCAACCGGGACAGGGGAAACATTCAGTACTTC. It yields the protein CASNRDRGNIQYF.

The chain employs TRBV20-1 and TRBJ1-5; D is possibly TRBD1 (6 bases). Trimming stripped 0 bases from V and 9 bases from J, with 15 bases between. The CDR3 covers 14 residues. Germline V gene data show CDR1 as DFQATT and CDR2 as SNEGSKA (reference sequence). The CDR3: CSARDRAGGGPQHF. CDR3 bases: TGCAGTGCTAGAGATCGGGCCGGAGGGGGGCCCCAGCATTTT.

This chain links TRBV5-5 with TRBJ1-1; the D gene is possibly TRBD1 (5 bases). Between the trimmed V and J ends, which lost 4 bases and 4 bases, there was a span of 11 bases. This CDR3 spans 13 amino acids. Germline loops: CDR1 SGHKS, CDR2 YYEKEE (reference sequence). CDR3 amino acids: CASSGTVATEAFF. Written as DNA, the CDR3 is TGTGCCAGCAGCGGGACCGTGGCCACTGAAGCTTTCTTT.

V and J are TRBV10-3 and TRBJ2-6, with 10 nucleotides matching TRBD1. CDR1 is ENHRY and CDR2 is SYGVKD in the germline V gene. The CDR3 contains 16 residues. The trim removed 8 bases at V and 4 bases at J, leaving 8 bases unmatched. The CDR3 loop is CAIADRGVLGANVLTF. The CDR3 DNA follows: TGTGCCATCGCGGACAGGGGGGTATTGGGGGCCAACGTCCTGACTTTC.

The V and J genes are TRBV27 and TRBJ2-2; TRBD2 is a possible D gene (5 bases). Germline V gene sequence: CDR1 MNHEY, CDR2 SMNVEV (reference sequence). The CDR3 totals 13 residues. V shed 2 bases and J shed 7 bases, with 8 bases lying between them. The CDR3 nucleotides read TGTGCCAGCAGTTTACGAAGCGGCGGGGAGCTGTTTTTT. It translates to CASSLRSGGELFF.

The genes are TRBV7-2 and TRBJ2-1; D is possibly TRBD2 (8 bases). The CDR3 contains 15 residues. Germline V CDR1 and CDR2: SGHTA, FQGNSA. Trimming took 3 bases from V and 6 from J, leaving 15 bases between them. The CDR3 spells CASSFSGKGANEQFF. Written as DNA, the CDR3 is TGTGCCAGCAGCTTTAGCGGGAAGGGGGCCAATGAGCAGTTCTTC.

The V and J genes are TRBV7-2 and TRBJ2-7, with a possible D match to TRBD2 (5 bases). The length of the CDR3 is 16 residues. Trimming took 5 bases from V and 3 from J, leaving 20 bases between them. CDR1 is SGHTA, CDR2 FQGNSA, per germline. The CDR3 DNA follows: TGTGCCAGCAGCGCCGTAACTAGATGGGATAACTACGAGCAGTACTTC. Amino acids: CASSAVTRWDNYEQYF.

The rearrangement uses TRBV6-5 and TRBJ2-5, with 8 bases fitting TRBD1. V lost 2 bases, J lost 7 bases, and 9 bases stayed unmatched. This CDR3 region has 15 residues. The V gene's germline CDR1 is MNHEY and CDR2 SVGAGI. The CDR3 DNA sequence: TGTGCCAGCAGTTACCCGGACCAGGGGGCTGTGACCCAGTACTTC. It translates to CASSYPDQGAVTQYF.

The gene calls are TRBV20-1 and TRBJ2-1, with a weak D call TRBD2 (5 bases). The V end lost 3 bases, the J end lost 8 bases, and 17 bases lay between the germline ends. Germline V gene data show CDR1 as DFQATT and CDR2 as SNEGSKA (reference sequence). The CDR3 totals 14 residues. The CDR3 bases are TGCAGTGCTAGGAGGCTAGAGGGCTTCGATGAGCAGTTCTTC. Its translation is CSARRLEGFDEQFF.

The chain joins TRBV2 to TRBJ2-1; D unclear. The germline V gene has CDR1 SNHLY and CDR2 FYNNEI. CDR3 length: 13 residues. The V end was cut by 7 bases, the J end by 2 bases, with 9 bases between. The DNA of the CDR3 is TGTGCCAGCAACCTTAGCCCCTACAATGAGCAGTTCTTC. It yields the protein CASNLSPYNEQFF.